Listed here are 21 T cell receptor beta chains from one sample, sequenced in a study of blood T cell repertoires in COVID-19. Assay used: immunoSEQ multiplex PCR; TCRdb lists only in-frame clones, some missing. Here the sample spans roughly 150,000 clones, over 70% being singletons. The sample taken for sequencing was PBMCs or T cells enriched from blood (not recorded which). These receptors were collected from a woman aged 60-75 years who had recovered from COVID-19.

The chain is built from TRBV5-1 and TRBJ1-1; 8 bases align to TRBD1. J gave up 3 bases and V 4 bases, and 5 bases lay outside the gene matches. The CDR3 contains 14 residues. Germline lookup yields CDR1 SGHRS and CDR2 YFSETQ. The CDR3 loop is CASSLLGQDTEAFF. The CDR3 DNA reads TGCGCCAGCAGCCTACTGGGACAGGACACTGAAGCTTTCTTT.

The V gene is TRBV27, the J gene TRBJ2-6; D perhaps matches TRBD1 (5 bases). Deletions cut 6 bases from V and 0 bases from J, with 6 bases between. The CDR3 has 14 amino acids. Per germline, CDR1 MNHEY and CDR2 SMNVEV (reference sequence). The CDR3 DNA follows: TGTGCCAGCAGCGACAGCTCTGGGGCCAACGTCCTGACTTTC. Amino acids: CASSDSSGANVLTF. Supplemented by reference TRBV27 and TRBJ2-6, the full variable domain reads EAQVTQNPRYLITVTGKKLTVTCSQNMNHEYMSWYRQDPGLGLRQIYYSMNVEVTDKGDVPEGYKVSRKEKRNFPLILESPSPNQTSLYFCASSDSSGANVLTFGAGSRLTVL.

This chain uses TRBV5-1 with TRBJ1-5; 7 bases agree with TRBD1. Germline V gene data show CDR1 as SGHRS and CDR2 as YFSETQ. The J segment lost 7 bases and the V segment lost 4 bases, leaving 11 bases of the junction unmatched. This CDR3 comprises 15 residues. DNA for the CDR3: TGCGCCAGCAGCCCCGGACAGGCCCCGGACCAGCCCCAGCATTTT. It encodes CASSPGQAPDQPQHF.

The CDR3 nucleotides are TGTGCCAGTAGCCTTCCCCGCCCAGCTAACTATGGCTACACCTTC. Its protein product is CASSLPRPANYGYTF. The V call is TRBV19, the J call TRBJ1-2, with D uncertain. The ends were cut back, 6 bases at V and 0 bases at J, with 14 bases in the middle. The CDR3 has 15 amino acids. The germline gives CDR1 LNHDA, CDR2 SQIVND (reference sequence).

The rearrangement uses TRBV10-3 and TRBJ1-3, with D perhaps matching TRBD1 (5 bases). Looked up from germline, CDR1 is ENHRY and CDR2 is SYGVKD. The CDR3 spans 14 residues. Trimming took off 2 bases at V and 4 bases at J, with 9 bases between the two ends. CDR3 sequence reads: CAISEPAGGNTIYF. CDR3 nucleotides: TGTGCCATCAGTGAGCCGGCAGGGGGAAACACCATATATTTT.

The chain recombines TRBV27 with TRBJ1-1, with D possibly TRBD1 on 6 matching bases. V was trimmed by 2 bases and J by 10 bases, leaving 14 bases between them. The CDR3 is 13 residues long. The V gene's germline CDR1 is MNHEY and CDR2 SMNVEV (reference sequence). CDR3 sequence: CASSLNSGGTAFF. CDR3 nucleotides: TGTGCCAGCAGTTTAAATTCGGGGGGCACAGCTTTCTTT.

The chain couples TRBV25-1 to TRBJ1-5; TRBD1 matches 10 bases. J gave up 6 bases and V 4 bases, and 9 bases lay outside the gene matches. This CDR3 spans 16 amino acids. The germline CDR1 and CDR2 sequences are MGHDK and SYGVNS. CDR3 protein: CASSGKDRGVGQPQHF. The CDR3 DNA follows: TGTGCCAGCAGTGGAAAGGACAGGGGGGTGGGTCAGCCCCAGCATTTT.

As for this clone: Germline and junction disagree at one end, which may indicate a read error. The chain couples TRBV7-2 to TRBJ1-2; tentative D call: TRBD1 (5 bases). This CDR3 has 12 amino acids. Germline lookup yields CDR1 SGHTA and CDR2 FQGNSA. The CDR3, as DNA: TGTGCCAGCTGCTTTGGGGGGGAAGGCTACACCTTC. It yields the protein CASCFGGEGYTF.

This rearrangement joins TRBV19 to TRBJ2-5, with TRBD2 matching over 11 bases. The V gene's germline CDR1 is LNHDA and CDR2 SQIVND (reference sequence). V shed 4 bases, J shed 4 bases, and the junction held 5 bases outside the gene matches. CDR3 length equals 15 residues. The CDR3 region is CASSNSGGAGETQYF. In DNA form, the CDR3 reads TGTGCCAGTAGTAATAGCGGGGGGGCGGGAGAGACCCAGTACTTC.

The J gene is TRBJ2-2, the V gene TRBV9; D may be TRBD2 (6 bases). The germline V gene encodes CDR1 SGDLS and CDR2 YYNGEE. The CDR3 is 14 residues long. V was cut by 3 bases and J by 7 bases, with 13 bases left in between. This chain's CDR3 is CASSAGGHDGELFF. CDR3 nucleotides: TGTGCCAGCAGCGCTGGAGGGCATGACGGGGAGCTGTTTTTT.

This chain uses TRBV24-1 with TRBJ2-2; no reliable D call. CDR1 and CDR2 (germline): KGHDR, SFDVKD. V was pared by 4 bases and J by 5 bases, with 16 bases between. This CDR3 has 16 residues. The CDR3 nucleotides are TGTGCCACCAGTGAGACGCCGACGGGTCGGACCGGGGAGCTGTTTTTT. It codes for CATSETPTGRTGELFF.

The chain combines TRBV10-3 with TRBJ2-1; tentative D call: TRBD2 (5 bases). CDR1 ENHRY and CDR2 SYGVKD come from the germline V gene. The germline V and J ends were trimmed by 3 bases and 12 bases, with 27 bases remaining between them. The CDR3 sequence is 17 residues long. The CDR3 spells CAISESLGVDARERQFF. The DNA of the CDR3 is TGTGCCATCAGTGAATCTCTCGGGGTTGATGCGCGAGAGCGGCAGTTCTTC.

The CDR3 DNA sequence: TGTGCCAGCAGCTTGCGGGAGGCAATGAACACTGAAGCTTTCTTT. It is translated as CASSLREAMNTEAFF. This sequence joins TRBV5-4 and TRBJ1-1; D not certain. The V and J ends lost 1 base and 0 bases respectively, with 10 bases between them. The CDR3 is 15 residues long. Looked up from germline, CDR1 is SGHNT and CDR2 is YYREEE (reference sequence). The variable domain in full, with the rest retrieved from reference TRBV5-4 and TRBJ1-1, is ETGVTQSPTHLIKTRGQQVTLRCSSQSGHNTVSWYQQALGQGPQFIFQYYREEENGRGNFPPRFSGLQFPNYSSELNVNALELDDSALYLCASSLREAMNTEAFFGQGTRLTVV.

The chain is built from TRBV11-2 and TRBJ2-1, with 10 nucleotides matching TRBD2. Germline V lookup: CDR1 SGHAT, CDR2 FQNNGV. Trimming removed 1 base from V and 4 bases from J; junction bases left unmatched: 1. This CDR3 is built from 15 residues. CDR3 sequence reads: CASSLASGGYNEQFF. CDR3 bases: TGTGCCAGCAGCTTAGCTAGCGGGGGTTACAATGAGCAGTTCTTC.

This chain connects TRBV7-9 to TRBJ1-5; 9 nucleotides align to TRBD1. CDR3 size: 14 residues. In germline, CDR1 is SEHNR, CDR2 FQNEAQ (reference sequence). Trimming at V came to 7 bases and at J to 2 bases, leaving 3 bases not matched to a gene. The CDR3 DNA reads TGTGCCAGCACCGGGACAGGGCGCAATCAGCCCCAGCATTTT. It is translated as CASTGTGRNQPQHF.

The rearrangement joins TRBV4-2 to TRBJ2-2; 11 bases match TRBD1. CDR3 length: 15 residues. The trim removed 1 base at V and 7 bases at J, leaving 2 bases unmatched. Looked up from germline, CDR1 is LGHNA and CDR2 is YNFKEQ. CDR3 region: CASSQGTGGVGELFF. For the CDR3, the DNA is TGTGCCAGCAGCCAAGGGACAGGGGGCGTCGGGGAGCTGTTTTTT.

The chain combines TRBV7-2 with TRBJ2-5; 13 nucleotides align to TRBD2. The CDR3 is 19 residues long. Germline V gene sequence: CDR1 SGHTA, CDR2 FQGNSA. The trim removed 2 bases at V and 1 base at J, leaving 10 bases unmatched. CDR3 DNA: TGTGCCAGCAGCTTATGGTGGACTAGCGGGGGTACCGGCCAAGAGACCCAGTACTTC. Protein sequence: CASSLWWTSGGTGQETQYF.

The chain is built from TRBV30 and TRBJ1-2; perhaps TRBD1 as D (6 bases). V lost 3 bases and J lost 2, with 13 bases in between. The germline V gene has CDR1 GTSNPN and CDR2 SVGIG (reference sequence). This CDR3 spans 14 amino acids. CDR3 sequence reads: CAWRIGGANYGYTF. CDR3 bases: TGTGCCTGGAGGATAGGGGGAGCCAACTATGGCTACACCTTC.

The chain has TRBV18 and TRBJ2-6; 9 bases fit TRBD2. Unmatched junction bases numbered 6, after V lost 3 bases and J lost 0 bases. The germline V gene has CDR1 KGHSH and CDR2 LQKENI. The CDR3 spans 18 residues. The CDR3 bases are TGTGCCAGCTCACCCGGGGATAGCGGGGGCTCTGGGGCCAACGTCCTGACTTTC. Translation gives CASSPGDSGGSGANVLTF.

The J gene is TRBJ1-1, the V gene TRBV3-1 (or the pseudogene TRBV3-2); D is uncertain. Germline loops: CDR1 LGHDT, CDR2 YNNKEL (reference sequence). CDR3 length: 20 residues. V shed 0 bases and J shed 1 base, with 24 bases lying between them. The CDR3 region has the DNA TGTGCCAGCAGCCAAGATAATTTCCAAGCGATAGCGAACCCGAACACTGAAGCTTTCTTT. This sequence encodes CASSQDNFQAIANPNTEAFF.

The rearrangement links TRBV19 to TRBJ1-6; TRBD1 is a possible D gene (5 bases). There are 14 residues in the CDR3. V lost 2 bases and J lost 10, with 12 bases in between. CDR1 is LNHDA, CDR2 SQIVND, per germline (reference sequence). CDR3 sequence: CASSIPGLGSPLHF. Here the CDR3 DNA reads TGTGCCAGTAGTATACCAGGGTTGGGGTCACCCCTCCACTTT.